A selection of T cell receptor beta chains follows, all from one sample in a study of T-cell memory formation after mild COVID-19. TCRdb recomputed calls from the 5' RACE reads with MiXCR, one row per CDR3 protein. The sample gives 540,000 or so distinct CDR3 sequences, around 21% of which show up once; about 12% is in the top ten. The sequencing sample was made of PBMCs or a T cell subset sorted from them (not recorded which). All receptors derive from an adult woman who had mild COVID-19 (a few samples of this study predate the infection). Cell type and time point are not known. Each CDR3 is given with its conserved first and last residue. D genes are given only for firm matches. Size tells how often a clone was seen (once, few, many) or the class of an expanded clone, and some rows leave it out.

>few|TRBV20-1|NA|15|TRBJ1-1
TGCAGTGCTAGAGATTGGAGGAACACGAACACTGAAGCTTTCTTT
CSARDWRNTNTEAFF
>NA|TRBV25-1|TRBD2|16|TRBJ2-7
TGTGCCAGCAGTGTATTACTAGCGGGAGGGTCCTACGAGCAGTACTTC
CASSVLLAGGSYEQYF
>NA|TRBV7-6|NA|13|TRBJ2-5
TGTGCCAGCAGCTTAGGGGGGAGCGAGACCCAGTACTTC
CASSLGGSETQYF
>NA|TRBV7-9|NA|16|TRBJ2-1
TGTGCCAGCAGCCCTGGTACGGGGGAGGCCCGCAATGAGCAGTTCTTC
CASSPGTGEARNEQFF
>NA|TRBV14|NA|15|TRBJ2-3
TGTGCCAGCAGCCAAGTAGCCGGGGCCCCAGATACGCAGTATTTT
CASSQVAGAPDTQYF
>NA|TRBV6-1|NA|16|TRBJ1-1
TGTGCCAGCAGTGAAGCGGCACGTAGAACGAACACTGAAGCTTTCTTT
CASSEAARRTNTEAFF
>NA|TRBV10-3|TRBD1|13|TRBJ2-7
TGTGCCATCAGTGACACAGGGGCCTACGAGCAGTACTTC
CAISDTGAYEQYF
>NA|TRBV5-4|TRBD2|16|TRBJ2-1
TGTGCCAGCAGCTACTTGGGCGGGAGGGCTCGCAATGAGCAGTTCTTC
CASSYLGGRARNEQFF
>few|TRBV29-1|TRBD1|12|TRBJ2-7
TGCAGCGTTCAGGGGGACCGGTACGAGCAGTACTTC
CSVQGDRYEQYF
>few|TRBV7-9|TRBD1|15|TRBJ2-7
TGTGCCAGCAGCTTAGATCGCAGGGGGACCTACGAGCAGTACTTC
CASSLDRRGTYEQYF
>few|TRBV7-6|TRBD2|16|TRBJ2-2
TGTGCCAGCAGCCCGGGGGGGTTCCAGGGCGCCGGGGAGCTGTTTTTT
CASSPGGFQGAGELFF
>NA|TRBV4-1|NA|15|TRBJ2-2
TGCGCCAGCAGCCAAGAGTGGCGCGTTACCGGGGAGCTGTTTTTT
CASSQEWRVTGELFF
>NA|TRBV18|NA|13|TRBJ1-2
TGTGCCAGCTCACACGACAGAAACTATGGCTACACCTTC
CASSHDRNYGYTF
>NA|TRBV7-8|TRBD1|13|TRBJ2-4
TGTGCCAGCAGCTTAGGTGGTCAGGGGGTTCAGTACTTC
CASSLGGQGVQYF
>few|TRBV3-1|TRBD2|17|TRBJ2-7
TGTGCCAGCAGCCTCCCTCCGGGACTAGCGGGAGTTAGTGAGCAGTACTTC
CASSLPPGLAGVSEQYF
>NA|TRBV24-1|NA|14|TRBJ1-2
TGTGCCACCAGTGAAACGGCCGAGGGCGTTGGCTACACCTTC
CATSETAEGVGYTF
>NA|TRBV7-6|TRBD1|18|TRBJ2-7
TGTGCCAGCAGCTTAGGTTCCTGGGGAGGACAGGGGTCCTACGAGCAGTACTTC
CASSLGSWGGQGSYEQYF